Each of the 3 T cell receptor beta chains below was sequenced from the same sample in a study of cytomegalovirus exposure and HLA in healthy donors. The PCR was carried out with 60 Vbeta primers and 13 Jbeta primers. Here immunoSEQ multiplex PCR was the method, and the copy in TCRdb shows in-frame clones only, minus some. The sample includes around 180,000 clones, more than 70% of them seen just once. The sequenced material came from PBMCs. Receptor source: a woman between 35 and 50 years old in good health and CMV-seronegative.

V usage is TRBV10-3 and J usage is TRBJ2-1; 8 positions agree with TRBD2. Trimming cost V 0 bases and J 2 bases; bases outside gene matches: 3. Looked up from germline, CDR1 is ENHRY and CDR2 is SYGVKD. The CDR3 has 16 amino acids. The CDR3, as DNA: TGTGCCATCAGTGAGTCGGGGCGGGAGGCCTACAATGAGCAGTTCTTC. Amino acid sequence: CAISESGREAYNEQFF.

V is TRBV14 and J is TRBJ2-1; tentative D call: TRBD1 (5 bases). V was shortened by 3 bases and J by 11 bases, with 14 bases between the two germline ends. CDR1 and CDR2 (germline): SGHDN, FVKESK. There are 13 residues in the CDR3. The CDR3 DNA follows: TGTGCCAGCAGCCAGGACCGATACAGGAAGCAGTTCTTC. It specifies CASSQDRYRKQFF.

The chain links TRBV7-2 to TRBJ2-1; 16 nucleotides line up with TRBD2. V was pared by 5 bases and J by 9 bases, with 7 bases of the junction left unmatched. This CDR3 region has 16 residues. CDR1 is SGHTA, CDR2 FQGNSA, per germline. DNA of the CDR3: TGTGCCAGCAGCGCGGGACTAGCGGGAGGGCTGAGTGAGCAGTTCTTC. It specifies CASSAGLAGGLSEQFF.